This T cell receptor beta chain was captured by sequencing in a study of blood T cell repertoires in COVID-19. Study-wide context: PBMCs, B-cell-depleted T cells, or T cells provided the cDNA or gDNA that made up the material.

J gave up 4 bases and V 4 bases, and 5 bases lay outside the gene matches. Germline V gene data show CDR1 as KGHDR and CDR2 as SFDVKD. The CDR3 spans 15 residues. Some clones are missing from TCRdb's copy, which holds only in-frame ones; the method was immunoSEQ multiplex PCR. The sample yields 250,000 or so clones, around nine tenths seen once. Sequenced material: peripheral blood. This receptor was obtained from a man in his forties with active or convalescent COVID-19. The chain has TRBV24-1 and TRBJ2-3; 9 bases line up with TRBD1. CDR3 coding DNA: TGTGCCACCAGTGACCCGGGACAGGGACCAGATACGCAGTATTTT. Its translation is CATSDPGQGPDTQYF.